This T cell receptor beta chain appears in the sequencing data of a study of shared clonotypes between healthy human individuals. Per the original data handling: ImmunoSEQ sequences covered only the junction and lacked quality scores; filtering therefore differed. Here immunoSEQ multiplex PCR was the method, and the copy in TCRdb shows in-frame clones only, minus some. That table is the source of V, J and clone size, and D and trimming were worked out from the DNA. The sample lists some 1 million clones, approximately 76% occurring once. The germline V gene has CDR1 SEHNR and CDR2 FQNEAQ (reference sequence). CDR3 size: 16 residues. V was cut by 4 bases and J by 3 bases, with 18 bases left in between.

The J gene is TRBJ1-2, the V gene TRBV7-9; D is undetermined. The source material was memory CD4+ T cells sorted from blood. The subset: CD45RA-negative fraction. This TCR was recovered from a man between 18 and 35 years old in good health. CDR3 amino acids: CASSSSGGQSHYGYTF. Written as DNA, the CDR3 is TGTGCCAGCAGCTCCTCCGGCGGCCAAAGTCACTATGGCTACACCTTC.